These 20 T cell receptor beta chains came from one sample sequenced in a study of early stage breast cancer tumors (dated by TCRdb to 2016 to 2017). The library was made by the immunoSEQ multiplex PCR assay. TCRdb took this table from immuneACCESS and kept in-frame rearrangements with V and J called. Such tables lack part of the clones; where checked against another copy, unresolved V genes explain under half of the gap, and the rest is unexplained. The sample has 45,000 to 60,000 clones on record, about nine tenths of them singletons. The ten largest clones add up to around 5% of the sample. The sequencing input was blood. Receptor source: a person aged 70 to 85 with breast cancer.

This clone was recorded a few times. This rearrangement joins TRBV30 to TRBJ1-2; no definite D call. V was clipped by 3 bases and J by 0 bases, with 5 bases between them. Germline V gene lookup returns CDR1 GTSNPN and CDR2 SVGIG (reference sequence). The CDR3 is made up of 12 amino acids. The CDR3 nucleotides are TGTGCCTGGAGGCAGTCTAACTATGGCTACACCTTC. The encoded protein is CAWRQSNYGYTF. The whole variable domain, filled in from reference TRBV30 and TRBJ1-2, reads SQTIHQWPATLVQPVGSPLSLECTVEGTSNPNLYWYRQAAGRGLQLLFYSVGIGQISSEVPQNLSASRPQDRQFILSSKKLLLSDSGFYLCAWRQSNYGYTFGSGTRLTVV.

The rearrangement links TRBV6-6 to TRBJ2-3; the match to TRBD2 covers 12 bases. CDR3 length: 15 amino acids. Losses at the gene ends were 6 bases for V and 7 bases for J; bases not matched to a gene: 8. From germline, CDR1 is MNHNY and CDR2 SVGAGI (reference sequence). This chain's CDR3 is CASSPSSGGAYTQYF. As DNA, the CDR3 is TGTGCCAGCAGCCCTTCTAGCGGGGGGGCGTATACGCAGTATTTT.

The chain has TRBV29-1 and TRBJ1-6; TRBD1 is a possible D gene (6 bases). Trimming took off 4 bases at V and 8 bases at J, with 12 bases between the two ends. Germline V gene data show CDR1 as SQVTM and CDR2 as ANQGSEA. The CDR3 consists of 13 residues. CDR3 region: CSVAQGGDSPLHF. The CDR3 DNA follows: TGCAGCGTTGCTCAAGGGGGGGATTCACCCCTCCACTTT. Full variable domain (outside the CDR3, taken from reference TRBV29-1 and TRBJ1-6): SAVISQKPSRDICQRGTSLTIQCQVDSQVTMMFWYRQQPGQSLTLIATANQGSEATYESGFVIDKFPISRPNLTFSTLTVSNMSPEDSSIYLCSVAQGGDSPLHFGNGTRLTVT.

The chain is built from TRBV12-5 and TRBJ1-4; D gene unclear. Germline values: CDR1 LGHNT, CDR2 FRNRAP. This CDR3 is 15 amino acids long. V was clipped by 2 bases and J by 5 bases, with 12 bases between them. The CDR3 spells CASGLNESGNEKLFF. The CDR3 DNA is TGTGCTAGTGGTTTGAACGAAAGCGGGAATGAAAAACTGTTTTTT.

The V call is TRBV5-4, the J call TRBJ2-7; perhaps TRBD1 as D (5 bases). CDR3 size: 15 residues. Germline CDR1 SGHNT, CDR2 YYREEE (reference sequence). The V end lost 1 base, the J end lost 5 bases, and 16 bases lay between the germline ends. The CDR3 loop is CASSLWGDSNDEQYF. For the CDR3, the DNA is TGTGCCAGCAGCTTGTGGGGCGACAGCAACGACGAGCAGTACTTC.

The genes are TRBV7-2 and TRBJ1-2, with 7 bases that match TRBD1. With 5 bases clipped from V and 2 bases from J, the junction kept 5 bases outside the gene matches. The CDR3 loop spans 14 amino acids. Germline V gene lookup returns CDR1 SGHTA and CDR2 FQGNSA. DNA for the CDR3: TGTGCCAGCAGCGGACTGACAGGGAACTATGGCTACACCTTC. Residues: CASSGLTGNYGYTF. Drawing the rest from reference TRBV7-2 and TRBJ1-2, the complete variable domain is GAGVSQSPSNKVTEKGKDVELRCDPISGHTALYWYRQSLGQGLEFLIYFQGNSAPDKSGLPSDRFSAERTGGSVSTLTIQRTQQEDSAVYLCASSGLTGNYGYTFGSGTRLTVV.

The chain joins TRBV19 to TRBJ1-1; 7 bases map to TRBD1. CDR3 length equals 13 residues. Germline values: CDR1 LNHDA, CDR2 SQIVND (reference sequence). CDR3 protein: CTQGRGMNTEAFF. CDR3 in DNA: TGTACACAGGGGCGGGGCATGAACACTGAAGCTTTCTTT.

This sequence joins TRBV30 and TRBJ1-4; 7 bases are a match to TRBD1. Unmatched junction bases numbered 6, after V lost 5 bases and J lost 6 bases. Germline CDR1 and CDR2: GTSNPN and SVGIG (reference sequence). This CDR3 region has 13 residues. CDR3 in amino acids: CAWRGRGHEKLFF. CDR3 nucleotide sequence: TGTGCCTGGCGCGGTAGGGGGCATGAAAAACTGTTTTTT. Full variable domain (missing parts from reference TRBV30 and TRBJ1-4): SQTIHQWPATLVQPVGSPLSLECTVEGTSNPNLYWYRQAAGRGLQLLFYSVGIGQISSEVPQNLSASRPQDRQFILSSKKLLLSDSGFYLCAWRGRGHEKLFFGSGTQLSVL.

CDR3 DNA sequence: TGTGCCAGCAGCTTGGTAGCGAGAGAGCAGTACTTC. Protein sequence: CASSLVAREQYF. The chain recombines TRBV7-2 with TRBJ2-7; D possibly corresponds to TRBD2 (5 bases). Germline-derived CDR1 and CDR2 are SGHTA and FQGNSA. V was pared by 3 bases and J by 7 bases, with 10 bases between. CDR3 size: 12 residues.

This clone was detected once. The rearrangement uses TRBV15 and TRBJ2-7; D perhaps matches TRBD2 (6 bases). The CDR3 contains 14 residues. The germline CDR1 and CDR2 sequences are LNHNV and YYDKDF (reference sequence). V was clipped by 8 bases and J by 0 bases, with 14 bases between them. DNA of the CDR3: TGTGCCACCGGGGGGACGCGAAGCTCCTACGAGCAGTACTTC. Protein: CATGGTRSSYEQYF.

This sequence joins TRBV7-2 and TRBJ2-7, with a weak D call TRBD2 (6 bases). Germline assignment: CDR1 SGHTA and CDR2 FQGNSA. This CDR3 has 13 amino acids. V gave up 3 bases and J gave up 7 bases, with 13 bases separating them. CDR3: CASSLIGLREQYF. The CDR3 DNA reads TGTGCCAGCAGCTTGATTGGACTAAGAGAGCAGTACTTC.

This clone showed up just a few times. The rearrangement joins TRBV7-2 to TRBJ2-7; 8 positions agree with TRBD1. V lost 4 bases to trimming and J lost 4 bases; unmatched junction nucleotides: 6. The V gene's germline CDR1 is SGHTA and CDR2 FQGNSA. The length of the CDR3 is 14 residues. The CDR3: CASSSRQGWYEQYF. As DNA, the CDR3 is TGTGCCAGCAGCTCCCGACAGGGGTGGTACGAGCAGTACTTC. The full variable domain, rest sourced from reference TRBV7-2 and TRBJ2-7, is GAGVSQSPSNKVTEKGKDVELRCDPISGHTALYWYRQSLGQGLEFLIYFQGNSAPDKSGLPSDRFSAERTGGSVSTLTIQRTQQEDSAVYLCASSSRQGWYEQYFGPGTRLTVT.

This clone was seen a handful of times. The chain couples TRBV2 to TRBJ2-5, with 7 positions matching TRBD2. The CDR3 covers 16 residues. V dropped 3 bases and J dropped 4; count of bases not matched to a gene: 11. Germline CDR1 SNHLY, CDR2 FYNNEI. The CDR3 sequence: CASSESVPGGTETQYF. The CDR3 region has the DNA TGTGCCAGCAGTGAGTCCGTGCCGGGAGGAACAGAGACCCAGTACTTC. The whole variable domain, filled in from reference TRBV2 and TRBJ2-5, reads EPEVTQTPSHQVTQMGQEVILRCVPISNHLYFYWYRQILGQKVEFLVSFYNNEISEKSEIFDDQFSVERPDGSNFTLKIRSTKLEDSAMYFCASSESVPGGTETQYFGPGTRLLVL.

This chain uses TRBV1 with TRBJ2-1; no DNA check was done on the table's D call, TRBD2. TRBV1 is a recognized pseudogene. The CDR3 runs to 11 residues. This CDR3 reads CTRLRSNEQFF. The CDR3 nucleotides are TGCACCAGGTTGAGGTCCAATGAGCAGTTCTTC.

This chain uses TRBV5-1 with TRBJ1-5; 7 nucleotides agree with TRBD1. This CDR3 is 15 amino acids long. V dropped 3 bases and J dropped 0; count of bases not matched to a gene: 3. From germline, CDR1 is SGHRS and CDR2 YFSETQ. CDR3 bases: TGCGCCAGCAGCTCTCAGGGGGGTAGCAATCAGCCCCAGCATTTT. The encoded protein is CASSSQGGSNQPQHF.

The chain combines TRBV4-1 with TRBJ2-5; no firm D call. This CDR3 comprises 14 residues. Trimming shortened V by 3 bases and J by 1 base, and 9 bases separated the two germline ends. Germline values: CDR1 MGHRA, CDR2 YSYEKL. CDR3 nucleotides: TGCGCCAGCAGCCAGAACTCCTTCCAAGAGACCCAGTACTTC. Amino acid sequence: CASSQNSFQETQYF.

CDR3 in DNA: TGTGCCAGCAGCGCGGATCCGGGAGCAGGGGAGCAGTACTTC. Encoded protein: CASSADPGAGEQYF. V is TRBV7-9 and J is TRBJ2-7, with a tentative D call TRBD2 (6 bases). The CDR3 extends over 14 amino acids. The V and J ends lost 5 bases and 7 bases respectively, with 18 bases between them. The germline V gene encodes CDR1 SEHNR and CDR2 FQNEAQ (reference sequence). Together with reference TRBV7-9 and TRBJ2-7, the CDR3 gives the full variable domain: DTGVSQNPRHKITKRGQNVTFRCDPISEHNRLYWYRQTLGQGPEFLTYFQNEAQLEKSRLLSDRFSAERPKGSFSTLEIQRTEQGDSAMYLCASSADPGAGEQYFGPGTRLTVT.

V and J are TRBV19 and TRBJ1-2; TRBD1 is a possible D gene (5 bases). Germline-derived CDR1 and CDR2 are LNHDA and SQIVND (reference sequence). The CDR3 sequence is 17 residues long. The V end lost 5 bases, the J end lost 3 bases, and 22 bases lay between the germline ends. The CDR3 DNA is TGTGCCAGTAGTTTATTTGGAGCAGGGATTTTGGACTATGGCTACACCTTC. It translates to CASSLFGAGILDYGYTF. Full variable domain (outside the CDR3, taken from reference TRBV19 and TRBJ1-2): DGGITQSPKYLFRKEGQNVTLSCEQNLNHDAMYWYRQDPGQGLRLIYYSQIVNDFQKGDIAEGYSVSREKKESFPLTVTSAQKNPTAFYLCASSLFGAGILDYGYTFGSGTRLTVV.

CDR3 sequence: CASSQWEANTEAFF. CDR3 nucleotides: TGTGCCAGCAGCCAATGGGAGGCTAACACTGAAGCTTTCTTT. V gene TRBV14 combines with J gene TRBJ1-1; no clear D gene. V was pared by 2 bases and J by 2 bases, with 9 bases between. The length of the CDR3 is 14 residues. Germline V gene sequence: CDR1 SGHDN, CDR2 FVKESK.

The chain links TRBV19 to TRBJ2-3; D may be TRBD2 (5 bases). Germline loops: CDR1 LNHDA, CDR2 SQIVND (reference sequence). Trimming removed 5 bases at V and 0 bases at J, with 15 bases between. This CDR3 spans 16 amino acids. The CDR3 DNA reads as TGTGCCAGTAGTCTGCCGGGAAGATCTAGCACAGATACGCAGTATTTT. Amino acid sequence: CASSLPGRSSTDTQYF.